What follows is one TCR beta chain and its context. Its cognate antigen is unknown. CDR3 length equals 13 residues. V was cut by 4 bases and J by 7 bases, with 11 bases left in between. CDR1 is MNHNS and CDR2 is SASEGT in the germline V gene. The Oncomine TCR Beta short-read assay sequenced DNA from cultured CD4+ T cells. CD4+ T cells were cultured, and genomic DNA was extracted from them. MiXCR, applied by TCRdb to the PCR reads, yields one record per CDR3 protein. This sample has several thousand distinct CDR3 sequences; 48% occur once, and the top ten carry around 24%. The data stem from a study of vaccination and CD4 T cells after COVID-19. Notes on the study in general: Median SARS-CoV-2-reactive clonotype numbers went from approximately 23 to 38; this increase was not significant.

Treatment: roughly 10-day PBMC culture with coronavirus spike peptide pools or control peptides (ViraFEST assay). Gathered ahead of the COVID-19 pandemic (2011-2018) were the CD4+ T cells of the unexposed donor. The sequence came from a human donor in good health. Sample: CD4+ T cells from blood, cultured in vitro. This chain joins TRBV6-1 and TRBJ1-5, with D hard to call. The CDR3 region has the DNA TGTGCCAGCAGTGTACAGAACGCACAGCCCCAGCATTTT. Translation: CASSVQNAQPQHF.